The TCR beta chain under discussion was sequenced for a study of cytomegalovirus exposure and HLA in healthy donors. As to this clone: Its matching antigen is unknown.

Findings and limits, study-wide: One cluster of highly shared sequence variants probably arose as a sequencing artifact.

Trimming cost V 4 bases and J 7 bases; bases outside gene matches: 7. CDR3 length: 14 amino acids. Germline values: CDR1 SNHLY, CDR2 FYNNEI. PCR was performed using 60 Vbeta and 13 Jbeta primers. TCRdb keeps only in-frame clones here, not all; method: immunoSEQ multiplex PCR. This table holds some 100,000 clones, approximately 73% found once. The sample comprised PBMCs. This rearrangement joins TRBV2 to TRBJ1-2; 9 positions agree with TRBD1. The sequence was collected from a woman between 50 and 59 years old in good health and CMV-seropositive. The CDR3 spells CASSVLQGASGYTF. The CDR3 DNA is TGTGCCAGCAGTGTCCTACAGGGGGCCTCTGGCTACACCTTC. The whole variable domain, filled in from reference TRBV2 and TRBJ1-2, reads EPEVTQTPSHQVTQMGQEVILRCVPISNHLYFYWYRQILGQKVEFLVSFYNNEISEKSEIFDDQFSVERPDGSNFTLKIRSTKLEDSAMYFCASSVLQGASGYTFGSGTRLTVV.